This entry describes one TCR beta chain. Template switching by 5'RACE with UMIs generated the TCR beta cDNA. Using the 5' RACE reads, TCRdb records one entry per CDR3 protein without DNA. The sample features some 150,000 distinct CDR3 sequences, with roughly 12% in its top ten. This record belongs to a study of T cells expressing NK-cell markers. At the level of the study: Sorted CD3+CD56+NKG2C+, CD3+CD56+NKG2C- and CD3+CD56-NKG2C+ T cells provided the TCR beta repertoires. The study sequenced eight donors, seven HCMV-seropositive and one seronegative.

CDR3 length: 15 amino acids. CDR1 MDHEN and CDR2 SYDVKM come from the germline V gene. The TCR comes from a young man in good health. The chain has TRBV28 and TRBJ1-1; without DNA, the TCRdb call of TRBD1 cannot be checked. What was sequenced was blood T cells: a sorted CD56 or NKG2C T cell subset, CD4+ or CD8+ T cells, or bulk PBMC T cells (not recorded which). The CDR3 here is CASSSWTAMNTEAFF.